This TCR beta chain was captured by sequencing in a study of shared clonotypes between healthy human individuals. Across the study: CD4 naive and CD4 memory each took three plates per donor, while CD8 naive took two and CD8 memory one.

Sequencing was performed with immunoSEQ multiplex PCR; in TCRdb, only in-frame clones are kept and a portion is missing. The profile shows under 1 million clones, 90% to 97% of them singletons. CD45RO-negative, CCR7-selected cells formed the naive CD8 fraction, which excluded terminally differentiated effector memory CD45RA+ cells. Everyone who donated was a Caucasian adult who lived in Nashville, Tennessee. CDR1 and CDR2 (germline): MNHEY, SVGAGI. The CDR3 runs 14 residues. Losses at the gene ends were 6 bases for V and 3 bases for J; bases not matched to a gene: 5. Sequences were obtained from naive CD8+ T cells sorted from blood. The receptor was isolated from a man between 25 and 39 years old in good health. V gene TRBV6-5 combines with J gene TRBJ2-1; 7 bases fit TRBD1. The CDR3 bases are TGTGCCAGCAGGAGACAGGGAGACTACAATGAGCAGTTCTTC. Translating gives CASRRQGDYNEQFF.